These 12 T cell receptor beta chains were all obtained from the same sample, sequenced in a study of cytomegalovirus exposure and HLA in healthy donors. The primer mix had 60 Vbeta and 13 Jbeta primers. The assay was immunoSEQ multiplex PCR, and TCRdb's table has in-frame clones only and misses some. The sample records 95,000 to 150,000 clones, 65% to 90% being singletons. Sequenced input: PBMCs. The source of these receptors is a man aged 25 to 40 in good health and CMV-seronegative.

This clone has just one count. The chain carries TRBV11-2 and TRBJ2-7, with D perhaps matching TRBD2 (5 bases). The germline CDR1 and CDR2 sequences are SGHAT and FQNNGV. V lost 5 bases and J 7 bases, leaving 21 bases between the germline ends. The CDR3 spans 15 residues. CDR3 DNA sequence: TGTGCCAGCAGCCCTCGGGGTCGAAGCCCTACTGAGCAGTACTTC. Residues: CASSPRGRSPTEQYF.

The rearrangement uses TRBV5-1 and TRBJ2-6; TRBD2 matches at 7 bases. V dropped 4 bases and J dropped 2; count of bases not matched to a gene: 12. Germline V lookup: CDR1 SGHRS, CDR2 YFSETQ. This CDR3 is built from 18 residues. The CDR3 DNA sequence: TGCGCCAGCAGCCCCTTTGGGGGAGGGGAGGCTGGGGCCAACGTCCTGACTTTC. It yields the protein CASSPFGGGEAGANVLTF.

V is TRBV5-4 and J is TRBJ2-2; perhaps TRBD1 as D (6 bases). CDR3 length: 16 amino acids. Trimming removed 0 bases at V and 4 bases at J, with 13 bases between. CDR1 is SGHNT and CDR2 is YYREEE in the germline V gene (reference sequence). CDR3 in DNA: TGTGCCAGCAGCTTGGCCGAGCAGGGGTTCACCGGGGAGCTGTTTTTT. Its translation is CASSLAEQGFTGELFF.

To note about this clone: At the DNA level, this CDR3 is encoded by other sequences in the same sample as well. V and J are TRBV25-1 and TRBJ2-7; TRBD2 might be the D (7 bases). This CDR3 is built from 15 residues. V was trimmed by 5 bases and J by 2 bases, leaving 16 bases between them. Germline CDR1 MGHDK, CDR2 SYGVNS. CDR3 protein: CASSPRGTQTYEQYF. The CDR3 DNA sequence: TGTGCCAGCAGTCCGCGGGGGACACAAACCTACGAGCAGTACTTC.

The gene calls are TRBV7-8 and TRBJ2-3; 7 bases match TRBD2. CDR1 SGHVS and CDR2 FQNEAQ come from the germline V gene. CDR3 length equals 16 residues. J gave up 6 bases and V 4 bases, and 13 bases lay outside the gene matches. CDR3 loop: CASSSAVGGGWDTQYF. The DNA of the CDR3 is TGTGCCAGCAGCTCTGCGGTCGGCGGGGGATGGGATACGCAGTATTTT.

The V gene is TRBV4-1, the J gene TRBJ1-6; 9 bases line up with TRBD1. The CDR3 is made up of 15 amino acids. Germline V gene data show CDR1 as MGHRA and CDR2 as YSYEKL. The junction had 4 bases not matched to a gene; V was cut back by 3 bases and J by 7 bases. The CDR3 region has the DNA TGCGCCAGCAGCCATGGACAGGGGCTAAATTCACCCCTCCACTTT. Its protein is CASSHGQGLNSPLHF.

The rearrangement joins TRBV5-1 to TRBJ1-5; weak D call: TRBD1 (5 bases). The CDR3 is 17 residues long. Trimming stripped 2 bases from V and 2 bases from J, with 17 bases between. Germline V gene sequence: CDR1 SGHRS, CDR2 YFSETQ. The CDR3 DNA reads as TGCGCCAGCAGCTTAGGTTGGTTTTGGGGGGGCAATCAGCCCCAGCATTTT. Translation: CASSLGWFWGGNQPQHF.

Worth noting for this clone: A junction end diverges from the germline sequence, so it may reflect a read error. J is TRBJ2-7 and V is TRBV7-9, with D perhaps being TRBD1 or TRBD2 (5 bases each). The CDR3 runs to 17 residues. Germline V gene data show CDR1 as SEHNR and CDR2 as FQNEAQ (reference sequence). In nucleotides, the CDR3 is TGTTCCAGCAGCTTAGCGCACCCAGGGATCCGAAGCTACGAGCAGTACTTC. Its protein product is CSSSLAHPGIRSYEQYF.

The rearrangement links TRBV13 to TRBJ2-3; 7 bases are shared with TRBD2. Germline V gene data show CDR1 as PRHDT and CDR2 as FYEKMQ (reference sequence). This CDR3 is built from 14 residues. V trimming: 5 bases; J trimming: 1 base; junction bases outside the gene matches: 3. The CDR3 nucleotides read TGTGCCAGCAGCCCTCTAGCGGGCACAGATACGCAGTATTTT. Translating it yields CASSPLAGTDTQYF.

The V call is TRBV5-1, the J call TRBJ1-4; D perhaps matches TRBD1 (6 bases). This CDR3 region has 15 residues. The V end was cut by 0 bases, the J end by 8 bases, with 14 bases between. Looked up from germline, CDR1 is SGHRS and CDR2 is YFSETQ. Here the CDR3 DNA reads TGCGCCAGCAGCTTGGAAGGGTTTCAGGGGGAAAAACTGTTTTTT. Its protein is CASSLEGFQGEKLFF.

This sequence joins TRBV20-1 and TRBJ1-1; D is ambiguous. The V and J ends lost 5 bases and 4 bases respectively, with 8 bases between them. Per the germline V gene, CDR1 is DFQATT and CDR2 is SNEGSKA (reference sequence). The CDR3 runs to 11 residues. Here the CDR3 reads CSAAASTEAFF. The CDR3, as DNA: TGCAGTGCTGCCGCCAGCACTGAAGCTTTCTTT.

The J gene is TRBJ1-2, the V gene TRBV28; possibly TRBD1 for D (5 bases). Germline V gene lookup returns CDR1 MDHEN and CDR2 SYDVKM. The CDR3 has 14 residues. Trimming took 5 bases from V and 8 from J, leaving 18 bases between them. The CDR3: CASSTTGWIWGYTF. As DNA, the CDR3 is TGTGCCAGCAGTACCACAGGATGGATCTGGGGCTACACCTTC.